The 28 T cell receptor beta chains in this list originate from one sample, sequenced in a study of shared clonotypes between healthy human individuals. The table came from immunoSEQ multiplex PCR; TCRdb's copy has only in-frame clones and leaves some out. The repertoire includes about 680,000 clones, 74% of them detected once, and 1.7% sits in the top ten. What was sequenced was memory CD4+ T cells sorted from blood. Subset here: CD45RA-negative fraction. The receptors were sampled from a woman aged 25 to 39 in good health.

V is TRBV7-3 and J is TRBJ2-3; maybe TRBD2 (6 bases). V lost 2 bases and J 2 bases, leaving 11 bases between the germline ends. There are 15 residues in the CDR3. The germline V gene encodes CDR1 SGHTA and CDR2 FQGTGA. The CDR3 is CASSLVGGNTDTQYF. DNA of the CDR3: TGTGCCAGCAGCTTAGTTGGGGGGAACACAGATACGCAGTATTTT.

As to this clone: At the DNA level, this CDR3 is encoded by other sequences in the same sample as well. The genes are TRBV7-2 and TRBJ2-3; no clear D gene. The CDR3 has 13 amino acids. Trimming left V 5 bases short and J 2 bases short, with 8 bases between. In germline, CDR1 is SGHTA, CDR2 FQGNSA. The CDR3: CASSPYYTDTQYF. The CDR3 DNA sequence: TGTGCCAGCAGCCCTTATTACACAGATACGCAGTATTTT.

This chain joins TRBV21-1 and TRBJ2-7; the table's D call, TRBD1, was not checked against the DNA. TRBV21-1 has pseudogene status. CDR3 size: 17 residues. The CDR3 sequence is CASSKDPLQGRSHEQYF. CDR3 nucleotide sequence: TGTGCCAGCAGCAAAGATCCCCTACAGGGGCGTAGTCACGAGCAGTACTTC.

This clone turned up a few times. This chain links TRBV15 with TRBJ2-7; tentative D call: TRBD1 (6 bases). Trimming cost V 1 base and J 2 bases, with 9 bases left between them. This CDR3 has 14 amino acids. Germline loops: CDR1 LNHNV, CDR2 YYDKDF (reference sequence). CDR3 residues: CATSRGTDPYEQYF. DNA of the CDR3: TGTGCCACCAGCAGAGGGACAGACCCCTACGAGCAGTACTTC.

This chain joins TRBV28 and TRBJ2-3, with TRBD2 as a possible D gene (6 bases). Germline V gene sequence: CDR1 MDHEN, CDR2 SYDVKM. Trimming removed 5 bases at V and 2 bases at J, with 11 bases between. This CDR3 region has 14 residues. CDR3 in amino acids: CASSVDYSTDTQYF. In nucleotides, the CDR3 is TGTGCCAGCAGTGTGGACTATTCCACAGATACGCAGTATTTT.

This clone occurred a few times. This chain links TRBV11-2 with TRBJ1-2; the D is unclear. This CDR3 spans 15 amino acids. Trimming took off 5 bases at V and 3 bases at J, with 16 bases between the two ends. Germline CDR1 and CDR2: SGHAT and FQNNGV. The CDR3 reads CASSPRQQLYYGYTF. CDR3 bases: TGTGCCAGCAGCCCGCGGCAGCAGCTTTACTATGGCTACACCTTC.

The V call is TRBV2, the J call TRBJ1-4; weak D call: TRBD1 (6 bases). The CDR3 extends over 15 amino acids. V was trimmed by 7 bases and J by 4 bases, leaving 16 bases between them. CDR1 and CDR2 (germline): SNHLY, FYNNEI. CDR3 nucleotides: TGTGCCAGCATGTTCGAGACAGGCCTTAATGAAAAACTGTTTTTT. This translates into CASMFETGLNEKLFF.

The CDR3 DNA follows: TGTGCCAGCAGCTTCCAACCCGGGGAGACCCAGTACTTC. Protein sequence: CASSFQPGETQYF. V usage is TRBV7-3 and J usage is TRBJ2-5, with unresolved D. The V end was cut by 3 bases, the J end by 5 bases, with 10 bases between. The CDR3 sequence is 13 residues long. Germline V gene lookup returns CDR1 SGHTA and CDR2 FQGTGA. The whole variable domain, remainder taken from reference TRBV7-3 and TRBJ2-5, is GAGVSQTPSNKVTEKGKYVELRCDPISGHTALYWYRQSLGQGPEFLIYFQGTGAADDSGLPNDRFFAVRPEGSVSTLKIQRTERGDSAVYLCASSFQPGETQYFGPGTRLLVL.

The chain has TRBV5-1 and TRBJ2-5, with 8 positions matching TRBD1. The germline CDR1 and CDR2 sequences are SGHRS and YFSETQ. The CDR3 contains 16 residues. J gave up 0 bases and V 2 bases, and 6 bases lay outside the gene matches. The CDR3 nucleotides are TGCGCCAGCAGCTTATCGACAGGGGCGAACCAAGAGACCCAGTACTTC. Amino acids: CASSLSTGANQETQYF.

The chain links TRBV6-1 to TRBJ2-7; D is uncertain. Germline values: CDR1 MNHNS, CDR2 SASEGT. V lost 6 bases and J 2 bases, leaving 11 bases between the germline ends. The CDR3 covers 13 residues. CDR3 loop: CASRDPNTYEQYF. In DNA form, the CDR3 reads TGTGCCAGCAGAGACCCTAACACCTACGAGCAGTACTTC.

This clone has ten or more counts. DNA of the CDR3: TGTGCCAGCCTAGCGGGGGGGAGCACAGATACGCAGTATTTT. Its protein product is CASLAGGSTDTQYF. The rearrangement joins TRBV7-9 to TRBJ2-3; TRBD2 matches at 12 bases. Germline V CDR1 and CDR2: SEHNR, FQNEAQ (reference sequence). The length of the CDR3 is 14 residues. Germline trimming cut 8 bases from V and 0 bases from J; bases unmatched to any gene: 0.

The gene calls are TRBV5-1 and TRBJ1-2; possibly TRBD1 for D (5 bases). Germline V gene sequence: CDR1 SGHRS, CDR2 YFSETQ. Trimming left V 4 bases short and J 2 bases short, with 12 bases between. The CDR3 has 14 residues. Here the CDR3 DNA reads TGCGCCAGCAGCCCGTCCGGGGGGAACTATGGCTACACCTTC. It specifies CASSPSGGNYGYTF.

The chain links TRBV20-1 to TRBJ2-3, with D maybe TRBD2 (5 bases). Trimming cost V 8 bases and J 5 bases, with 11 bases left between them. Per germline, CDR1 DFQATT and CDR2 SNEGSKA (reference sequence). The CDR3 is 11 amino acids. The CDR3 sequence is CSPDSGDTQYF. The CDR3 DNA reads as TGCAGTCCGGACTCGGGAGATACGCAGTATTTT.

This clone appeared a few times. The CDR3 DNA reads as TGTGCCAGCAGTGAAAAGGGTCAGCCCCAGCATTTT. Its translation is CASSEKGQPQHF. The chain combines TRBV25-1 with TRBJ1-5; no clear D. Trimming pared 2 bases from V and 6 bases from J, leaving 5 bases between. The germline V gene has CDR1 MGHDK and CDR2 SYGVNS. The CDR3 is made up of 12 amino acids.

CDR3 nucleotide sequence: TGTGCCAGCAGCGTATCACTTAGCACAGATACGCAGTATTTT. It specifies CASSVSLSTDTQYF. This chain connects TRBV9 to TRBJ2-3; D call uncertain. This CDR3 contains 14 residues. CDR1 and CDR2 from the germline V gene are SGDLS and YYNGEE. The V and J ends lost 1 base and 0 bases respectively, with 6 bases between them. Full variable domain (missing parts from reference TRBV9 and TRBJ2-3): DSGVTQTPKHLITATGQRVTLRCSPRSGDLSVYWYQQSLDQGLQFLIQYYNGEERAKGNILERFSAQQFPDLHSELNLSSLELGDSALYFCASSVSLSTDTQYFGPGTRLTVL.

Only one count was recorded for this clone. The V gene is TRBV6-4, the J gene TRBJ1-4; tentatively, D is TRBD1 (6 bases). CDR3 length: 14 amino acids. V lost 6 bases to trimming and J lost 1 base, with 9 bases between them. Germline lookup yields CDR1 MRHNA and CDR2 SNTAGT. The CDR3 loop is CASSRDITNEKLFF. The CDR3 DNA follows: TGTGCCAGCAGCCGGGACATAACTAATGAAAAACTGTTTTTT.

A word on this clone: The junction shows a germline mismatch at one end, possibly a read error. The chain couples TRBV2 to TRBJ1-4; unclear D gene. The germline V gene encodes CDR1 SNHLY and CDR2 FYNNEI. The CDR3 is 14 residues long. As DNA, the CDR3 is TGTGCCAGCAGTTTCATCCTCCCTAAGGAAAAACTGTTTTTT. Its translation: CASSFILPKEKLFF.

Remarks on this clone: This specimen includes other DNA sequences encoding the same CDR3. The CDR3, as DNA: TGTGCCAGCAGCCTGGACAGCCTTAGCAATCAGCCCCAGCATTTT. It specifies CASSLDSLSNQPQHF. This chain uses TRBV7-2 with TRBJ1-5; TRBD1 is a possible D gene (6 bases). Germline V CDR1 and CDR2: SGHTA, FQGNSA. The V and J ends lost 5 bases and 0 bases respectively, with 11 bases between them. The CDR3 has 15 amino acids.

There are a few counts of this clone. The chain joins TRBV5-4 to TRBJ1-4, with D possibly being TRBD1 (5 bases). CDR1 is SGHNT, CDR2 YYREEE, per germline (reference sequence). Trimming took off 0 bases at V and 8 bases at J, with 11 bases between the two ends. The CDR3 has 14 residues. The CDR3 bases are TGTGCCAGCAGCTTGGATGGACACCAGGAAAAACTGTTTTTT. It specifies CASSLDGHQEKLFF. The full variable domain, with the rest looked up from reference TRBV5-4 and TRBJ1-4, is ETGVTQSPTHLIKTRGQQVTLRCSSQSGHNTVSWYQQALGQGPQFIFQYYREEENGRGNFPPRFSGLQFPNYSSELNVNALELDDSALYLCASSLDGHQEKLFFGSGTQLSVL.

This clone has a single count. The chain links TRBV4-1 to TRBJ2-7, with 8 bases aligning to TRBD2. Trimming removed 0 bases from V and 1 base from J; junction bases left unmatched: 5. Germline V gene sequence: CDR1 MGHRA, CDR2 YSYEKL. The CDR3 has 16 amino acids. The CDR3 sequence is CASSQDRAGGSYEQYF. CDR3 sequence (DNA): TGCGCCAGCAGCCAAGATCGGGCGGGAGGATCCTACGAGCAGTACTTC.

V usage is TRBV28 and J usage is TRBJ2-1, with 7 bases matching TRBD1. Germline-derived CDR1 and CDR2 are MDHEN and SYDVKM. With 8 bases clipped from V and 6 bases from J, the junction kept 7 bases outside the gene matches. The CDR3 is 13 residues long. The CDR3 coding sequence is TGTGCCAGCTCCGGGACAGTTATCAATGAGCAGTTCTTC. Its translation is CASSGTVINEQFF.

The J gene is TRBJ2-5, the V gene TRBV7-2; no clear D. CDR3 size: 14 residues. Between the trimmed V and J ends, which lost 4 bases and 1 base, there was a span of 10 bases. Per germline, CDR1 SGHTA and CDR2 FQGNSA. CDR3 protein: CASSSWSAQETQYF. The CDR3 DNA reads as TGTGCCAGCAGCTCCTGGAGTGCCCAAGAGACCCAGTACTTC.

The chain uses TRBV18 and TRBJ2-1; D possibly corresponds to TRBD1 (6 bases). The V gene's germline CDR1 is KGHSH and CDR2 LQKENI. This CDR3 comprises 13 residues. With 6 bases removed from V and 9 bases from J, the gap between germline ends came to 15 bases. CDR3: CASSQTGTSEQFF. CDR3 DNA: TGTGCCAGCTCCCAAACAGGGACGAGTGAGCAGTTCTTC.

The genes are TRBV14 and TRBJ2-3, with D maybe TRBD2 (5 bases). The CDR3 runs 14 residues. V was pared by 4 bases and J by 5 bases, with 13 bases between. Germline CDR1 SGHDN, CDR2 FVKESK. This CDR3 reads CASSRKRVEDTQYF. Here the CDR3 DNA reads TGTGCCAGCAGCCGAAAGAGGGTAGAAGATACGCAGTATTTT.

CDR3 in amino acids: CASSEAPGGVEAFF. The CDR3 region has the DNA TGTGCCAGCAGTGAAGCGCCAGGGGGAGTTGAAGCTTTCTTT. The chain joins TRBV2 to TRBJ1-1, with TRBD1 identical over 7 bases. J was trimmed by 7 bases and V by 0 bases; bases with no gene match: 5. The germline V gene has CDR1 SNHLY and CDR2 FYNNEI. This CDR3 is built from 14 residues.

V is TRBV19 and J is TRBJ1-1; D not certain. The CDR3 sequence is 12 residues long. Trimming shortened V by 6 bases and J by 0 bases, and 5 bases separated the two germline ends. Per germline, CDR1 LNHDA and CDR2 SQIVND (reference sequence). In nucleotides, the CDR3 is TGTGCCAGTAGGAACCTGAACACTGAAGCTTTCTTT. Translation: CASRNLNTEAFF.

The gene calls are TRBV11-3 and TRBJ2-1; TRBD2 agrees at 8 bases. V was clipped by 3 bases and J by 9 bases; unmatched bases: 7. The CDR3 consists of 14 residues. The germline V gene encodes CDR1 SGHNT and CDR2 YENEEA. CDR3 sequence reads: CASSFESGSAEQFF. The CDR3 region has the DNA TGTGCCAGCAGCTTCGAAAGCGGGAGCGCTGAGCAGTTCTTC.

This chain connects TRBV27 to TRBJ1-2; D is unresolved. The CDR3 sequence is 12 residues long. The V and J ends lost 6 bases and 4 bases respectively, with 9 bases between them. Germline V CDR1 and CDR2: MNHEY, SMNVEV (reference sequence). CDR3 bases: TGTGCCAGCAGGGACCCACTCTATGGCTACACCTTC. It is translated as CASRDPLYGYTF.